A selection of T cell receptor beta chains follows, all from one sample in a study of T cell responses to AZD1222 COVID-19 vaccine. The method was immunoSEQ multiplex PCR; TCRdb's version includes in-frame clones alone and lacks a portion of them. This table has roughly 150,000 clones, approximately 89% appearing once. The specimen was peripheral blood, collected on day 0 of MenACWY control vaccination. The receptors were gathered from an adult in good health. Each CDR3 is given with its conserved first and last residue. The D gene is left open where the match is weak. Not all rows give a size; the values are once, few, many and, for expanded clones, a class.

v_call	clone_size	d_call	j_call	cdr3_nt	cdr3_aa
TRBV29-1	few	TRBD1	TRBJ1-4	TGCAGGTCAACAGGGGAGGTCCGGGAAAAACTGTTTTTT	CRSTGEVREKLFF
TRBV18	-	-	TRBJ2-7	TGTGCCAGCTCTGGCGGCAGTGCCTACGAGCAGTACTTC	CASSGGSAYEQYF
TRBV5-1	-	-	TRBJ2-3	TGCGCCAGCAGCTTGGTGGGCGAGGGTACGCAGTATTTT	CASSLVGEGTQYF
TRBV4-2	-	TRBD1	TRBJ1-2	TGTGCCAGCAGCCAAGATCCTTCGACAGGGGGTTTGGGCGGCTACACCTTC	CASSQDPSTGGLGGYTF
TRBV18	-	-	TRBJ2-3	TGTGCCAGCTCACCCGTTAGGGGCGGAACAGATACGCAGTATTTT	CASSPVRGGTDTQYF
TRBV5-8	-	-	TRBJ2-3	TGTGCCAGCAGCTTGGTGGGGACACGTAGCACAGATACGCAGTATTTT	CASSLVGTRSTDTQYF
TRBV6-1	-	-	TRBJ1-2	TGTGCCACCTTCGCTGGGGAGTTTAACTATGGCTACACCTTC	CATFAGEFNYGYTF
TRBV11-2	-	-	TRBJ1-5	TGTGCCAGCAGCTTAAGGCCCGGGATCAATCAGCCCCAGCATTTT	CASSLRPGINQPQHF
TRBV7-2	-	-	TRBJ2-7	TGTGCCAGCAGCCGGGGAGCTGATTACGAGCAGTACTTC	CASSRGADYEQYF
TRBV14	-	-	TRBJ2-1	TGTGCCAGCAGCCAAGATACCCCGTGGGGGTCCTACAATGAGCAGTTCTTC	CASSQDTPWGSYNEQFF
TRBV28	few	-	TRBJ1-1	TGTGCCAGCAGCCCCACAGGGAAGGGGACTGAAGCTTTCTTT	CASSPTGKGTEAFF
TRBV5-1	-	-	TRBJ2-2	TGCGCCAGCAGCTTAGCTGAGAACACCGGGGAGCTGTTTTTT	CASSLAENTGELFF
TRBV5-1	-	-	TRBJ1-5	TGCGCCAGCAGCTTCACGGGAGGGCCGGGCCAGCCCCAGCATTTT	CASSFTGGPGQPQHF
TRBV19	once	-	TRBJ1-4	TGTGCCAGTAGAGGGGGGGGTAATGAAAAACTGTTTTTT	CASRGGGNEKLFF
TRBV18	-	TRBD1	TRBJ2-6	TGTGCCAGCTCACCACTCGGCAGGGGGCAGGGTTCCGGGGCCAACGTCCTGACTTTC	CASSPLGRGQGSGANVLTF
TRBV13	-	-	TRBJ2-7	TGTGCCAGCAGCAGCCCCGGAGAGCAGTACTTC	CASSSPGEQYF
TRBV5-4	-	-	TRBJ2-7	TGTGCCAGCAGTACGGGGAGGATAGGTGCCGAGCAGTACTTC	CASSTGRIGAEQYF
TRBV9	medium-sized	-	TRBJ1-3	TGTGCCAGCAGCACGAGAGCCGGAAACACCATATATTTT	CASSTRAGNTIYF
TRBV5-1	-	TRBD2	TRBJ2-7	TGCGCCAGCAGCTTCCCTAGGTTAGCGGGTTGCTACGAGCAGTACTTC	CASSFPRLAGCYEQYF
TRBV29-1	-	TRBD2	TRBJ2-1	TGCAGCGTTGTAAGGGGAGGGTTGGACGAGCAGTTCTTC	CSVVRGGLDEQFF
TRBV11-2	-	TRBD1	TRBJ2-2	TGTGCCAGCAGCGTCGACAGGGGACGGACCGGGGAGCTGTTTTTT	CASSVDRGRTGELFF
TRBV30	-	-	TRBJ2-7	TGTGCCTGCAACAGGGTATCCTACGAGCAGTACTTC	CACNRVSYEQYF
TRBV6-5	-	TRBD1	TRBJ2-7	TGTGCCAGAGTAACACCGGGACAGTCCTACGAGCAGTACTTC	CARVTPGQSYEQYF
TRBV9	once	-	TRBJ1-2	TGTGCCAGCAGCGTGGGCAGCTATGGCTACACCTTC	CASSVGSYGYTF
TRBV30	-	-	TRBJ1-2	TGTGCCTGGAGTTTCGAACGAGGAGATGGCTACACCTTC	CAWSFERGDGYTF
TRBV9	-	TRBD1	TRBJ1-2	TGTGCCAGCAGCGTAGGTCGGCAGGGGGGAGTAAGAGGCGGCTACACCTTC	CASSVGRQGGVRGGYTF
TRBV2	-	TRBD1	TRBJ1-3	TGTGCCAGCAGTGGGGACAGGGGCCTTGGAAACACCATATATTTT	CASSGDRGLGNTIYF
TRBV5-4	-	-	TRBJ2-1	TGTGCCAGCACCATAGACAGTTACAATGAGCAGTTCTTC	CASTIDSYNEQFF